This entry is about one T cell receptor beta chain. The assay was immunoSEQ multiplex PCR, and TCRdb's table has in-frame clones only and misses some. This sample has fewer than 85,000 clones, with roughly nine tenths found just once. The source of the sample is a study of T cell responses to AZD1222 COVID-19 vaccine. The CDR3 has 18 residues. The rearrangement joins TRBV12-1 to TRBJ2-7; the DNA was not compared with TRBD2, the D call given in the table. TRBV12-1 is flagged as a pseudogene. The receptor's source is an adult who received the AZD1222 COVID-19 vaccine. This specimen consisted of peripheral blood, obtained 28 days after the second AZD1222 dose. The CDR3 coding sequence is TGTGCCAGCAGCTTTTCCGGGACTAGCGGGAACATATCCTACGAGCAGTACTTC. Protein product: CASSFSGTSGNISYEQYF.